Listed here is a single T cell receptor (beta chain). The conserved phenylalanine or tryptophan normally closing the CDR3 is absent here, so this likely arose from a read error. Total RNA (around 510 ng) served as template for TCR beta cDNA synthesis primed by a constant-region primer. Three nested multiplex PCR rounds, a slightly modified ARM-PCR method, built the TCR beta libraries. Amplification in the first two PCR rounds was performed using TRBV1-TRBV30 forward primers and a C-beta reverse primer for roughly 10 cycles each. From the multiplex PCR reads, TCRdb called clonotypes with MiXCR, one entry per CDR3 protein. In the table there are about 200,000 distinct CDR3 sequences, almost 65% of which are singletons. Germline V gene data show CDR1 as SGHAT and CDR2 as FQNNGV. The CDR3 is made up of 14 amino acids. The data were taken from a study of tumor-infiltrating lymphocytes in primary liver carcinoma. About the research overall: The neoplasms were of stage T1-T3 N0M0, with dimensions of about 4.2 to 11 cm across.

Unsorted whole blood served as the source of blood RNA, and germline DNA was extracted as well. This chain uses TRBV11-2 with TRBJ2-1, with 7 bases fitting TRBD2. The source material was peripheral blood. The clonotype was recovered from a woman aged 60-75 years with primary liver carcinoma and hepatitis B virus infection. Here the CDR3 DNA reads TGTGCCAGCAGCTTAGGGAGGGACTACAGTGAGCAGTTCCTC. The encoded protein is CASSLGRDYSEQFL.